The next 2 T cell receptor beta chains were all read from a single sample in a study of cytomegalovirus exposure and HLA in healthy donors. Vbeta (60) and Jbeta (13) primers were used in the PCR. Measured with immunoSEQ multiplex PCR; TCRdb has only the in-frame clones, and not every one. The sample includes 90,000 to 150,000 clones, 77% of them seen just once. Sequenced: PBMCs. These receptors all come from a middle-aged man in good health and CMV-seropositive.

The rearrangement links TRBV7-3 to TRBJ2-1; TRBD1 might be the D (5 bases). Trimming cost V 5 bases and J 0 bases, with 11 bases left between them. Germline V lookup: CDR1 SGHTA, CDR2 FQGTGA. CDR3 size: 15 residues. The CDR3 here is CASSHDRSSYNEQFF. CDR3 nucleotide sequence: TGTGCCAGCAGCCACGACAGAAGCTCCTACAATGAGCAGTTCTTC.

The V and J genes are TRBV15 and TRBJ2-5; TRBD2 aligns across 9 bases. Losses at the gene ends were 0 bases for V and 5 bases for J; bases not matched to a gene: 16. This CDR3 has 19 residues. Germline V gene data show CDR1 as LNHNV and CDR2 as YYDKDF (reference sequence). The chain's CDR3 is CATSRESASGVTRGETQYF. CDR3 sequence (DNA): TGTGCCACCAGCAGAGAAAGTGCTAGCGGGGTCACTCGGGGGGAGACCCAGTACTTC.